A selection of T cell receptor beta chains follows, all from one sample in a study of cytomegalovirus exposure and HLA in healthy donors. Profiled with immunoSEQ multiplex PCR; TCRdb holds only in-frame clones, not every one. The sample gives over 65,000 clones, around 75% of which show up once; 7.4% is in the top ten. The sample taken for sequencing was PBMCs. Every receptor here comes from a woman aged 25-40 years in good health and CMV-seropositive. Both conserved end residues are part of each CDR3. A D gene is named only where the DNA matches it firmly. Some rows mark clone size as missing; the rest say once, few, many or name a class of expanded clone.

abundance: NA; d_gene: TRBD2; v_gene: TRBV11-2; j_gene: TRBJ2-1; CDR3aa: CASSARLAGPNEQFF; CDR3nt: TGTGCCAGCAGCGCAAGACTAGCGGGGCCCAATGAGCAGTTCTTC
abundance: NA; d_gene: NA; v_gene: TRBV6-6; j_gene: TRBJ2-4; CDR3aa: CASRPTRLAKNIQYF; CDR3nt: TGTGCCAGCAGACCAACTAGACTAGCCAAAAACATTCAGTACTTC
abundance: once; d_gene: TRBD2; v_gene: TRBV9; j_gene: TRBJ2-1; CDR3aa: CASSARRTSGDNEQFF; CDR3nt: TGTGCCAGCAGCGCCCGCAGGACTAGCGGTGACAATGAGCAGTTCTTC
abundance: once; d_gene: TRBD1; v_gene: TRBV28; j_gene: TRBJ1-5; CDR3aa: CASSRDSNPSNQPQHF; CDR3nt: TGTGCCAGCAGCCGGGACAGTAACCCTAGCAATCAGCCCCAGCATTTT
abundance: NA; d_gene: NA; v_gene: TRBV15; j_gene: TRBJ2-5; CDR3aa: CATSRDPGYQETQYF; CDR3nt: TGTGCCACCAGCAGAGATCCCGGGTACCAAGAGACCCAGTACTTC
abundance: NA; d_gene: TRBD2; v_gene: TRBV9; j_gene: TRBJ2-7; CDR3aa: CASSVDLADAYEQYF; CDR3nt: TGTGCCAGCAGCGTAGATCTAGCGGACGCCTACGAGCAGTACTTC
abundance: NA; d_gene: TRBD2; v_gene: TRBV5-1; j_gene: TRBJ2-5; CDR3aa: CASSLIAGARETQYF; CDR3nt: TGCGCCAGCAGCCTCATAGCGGGAGCAAGGGAGACCCAGTACTTC
abundance: NA; d_gene: NA; v_gene: TRBV29-1; j_gene: TRBJ2-7; CDR3aa: CSVRSGLGEQYF; CDR3nt: TGCAGCGTTCGGAGCGGGTTGGGCGAGCAGTACTTC
abundance: once; d_gene: TRBD2; v_gene: TRBV5-4; j_gene: TRBJ2-5; CDR3aa: CASTQGLAGGPAETQYF; CDR3nt: TGTGCCAGCACCCAGGGCCTAGCGGGAGGGCCGGCGGAGACCCAGTACTTC
abundance: once; d_gene: TRBD1; v_gene: TRBV7-2; j_gene: TRBJ1-2; CDR3aa: CASSLTGDYGYTF; CDR3nt: TGTGCCAGCAGCTTAACAGGGGACTATGGCTACACCTTC
abundance: NA; d_gene: TRBD2; v_gene: TRBV5-8; j_gene: TRBJ2-2; CDR3aa: CASSFGTSSTGELFF; CDR3nt: TGTGCCAGCAGCTTCGGGACTAGCAGTACCGGGGAGCTGTTTTTT
abundance: NA; d_gene: TRBD2; v_gene: TRBV6-6; j_gene: TRBJ2-3; CDR3aa: CASSYGLAGGVDTQYF; CDR3nt: TGTGCCAGCAGTTATGGACTAGCGGGAGGGGTAGATACGCAGTATTTT
abundance: NA; d_gene: NA; v_gene: TRBV27; j_gene: TRBJ1-2; CDR3aa: CASSETGYGYTF; CDR3nt: TGTGCCAGCAGTGAGACAGGCTATGGCTACACCTTC
abundance: NA; d_gene: NA; v_gene: TRBV28; j_gene: TRBJ2-1; CDR3aa: CASSSTRGPYNEQFF; CDR3nt: TGTGCCAGCAGCTCGACCCGAGGCCCCTACAATGAGCAGTTCTTC
abundance: NA; d_gene: TRBD1; v_gene: TRBV28; j_gene: TRBJ1-1; CDR3aa: CASSSTRDSSEAFF; CDR3nt: TGTGCCAGCAGTTCCACCCGGGACAGCAGTGAAGCTTTCTTT
abundance: many; d_gene: TRBD2; v_gene: TRBV6-1; j_gene: TRBJ2-1; CDR3aa: CVVAGVSNEQFF; CDR3nt: TGCGTGGTAGCGGGAGTAAGCAATGAGCAGTTCTTC
abundance: NA; d_gene: TRBD2; v_gene: TRBV5-6; j_gene: TRBJ2-2; CDR3aa: CASSLAGVNTGELFF; CDR3nt: TGTGCCAGCAGCCTTGCGGGGGTTAACACCGGGGAGCTGTTTTTT
abundance: NA; d_gene: TRBD2; v_gene: TRBV7-3; j_gene: TRBJ2-1; CDR3aa: CASSLGSGLGSNEQFF; CDR3nt: TGTGCCAGCAGCTTAGGATCCGGACTAGGATCCAATGAGCAGTTCTTC
abundance: NA; d_gene: NA; v_gene: TRBV25-1; j_gene: TRBJ2-7; CDR3aa: CASKRSGTDEQYF; CDR3nt: TGTGCCAGCAAGAGGAGCGGTACGGACGAGCAGTACTTC
abundance: NA; d_gene: NA; v_gene: TRBV27; j_gene: TRBJ2-1; CDR3aa: CASSPNPAGSYNEQFF; CDR3nt: TGTGCCAGCAGTCCAAACCCCGCGGGATCCTACAATGAGCAGTTCTTC
abundance: once; d_gene: NA; v_gene: TRBV9; j_gene: TRBJ2-7; CDR3aa: CASSVGAAGFDEQYF; CDR3nt: TGTGCCAGCAGCGTGGGGGCGGCAGGGTTCGACGAGCAGTACTTC
abundance: once; d_gene: NA; v_gene: TRBV6-1; j_gene: TRBJ1-1; CDR3aa: CASSVRPRVQNTEAFF; CDR3nt: TGTGCCAGCAGTGTACGCCCCCGGGTCCAGAACACTGAAGCTTTCTTT
abundance: NA; d_gene: NA; v_gene: TRBV9; j_gene: TRBJ2-3; CDR3aa: CASSVGPGRGTDTQYF; CDR3nt: TGTGCCAGCAGCGTAGGGCCCGGGAGAGGCACAGATACGCAGTATTTT
abundance: NA; d_gene: TRBD2; v_gene: TRBV6-5; j_gene: TRBJ2-1; CDR3aa: CASSLLAGDREQFF; CDR3nt: TGTGCCAGCAGTTTATTAGCGGGAGATCGTGAGCAGTTCTTC
abundance: NA; d_gene: NA; v_gene: TRBV28; j_gene: TRBJ1-2; CDR3aa: CASTLGQFGYTF; CDR3nt: TGTGCCAGCACCTTGGGCCAATTTGGCTACACCTTC
abundance: NA; d_gene: NA; v_gene: TRBV9; j_gene: TRBJ2-1; CDR3aa: CASSVLGGLNEQFF; CDR3nt: TGTGCCAGCAGCGTACTCGGGGGTCTTAATGAGCAGTTCTTC
abundance: once; d_gene: NA; v_gene: TRBV5-1; j_gene: TRBJ2-7; CDR3aa: CASSLRGGGPYEQYF; CDR3nt: TGCGCCAGCAGCCTTCGTGGGGGGGGCCCCTACGAGCAGTACTTC
abundance: few; d_gene: NA; v_gene: TRBV5-1; j_gene: TRBJ1-3; CDR3aa: CASSIQGKPGNTIYF; CDR3nt: TGCGCCAGCAGCATCCAGGGGAAACCTGGAAACACCATATATTTT